Listed below are T cell receptor beta chains from one sample, sequenced in a study of cytomegalovirus exposure and HLA in healthy donors. Using immunoSEQ multiplex PCR, the repertoire was profiled, and TCRdb retains in-frame clones only, with some absent. The repertoire consists of 150,000 to 200,000 clones, with 82% occurring once and the leading ten covering approximately 0.8%. The sequencing input was PBMCs. The receptors were gathered from a woman aged 18-29 years in good health and CMV-seronegative. The CDR3 runs from the conserved cysteine through the conserved F or W. D genes are given only for firm matches. A row's size may be missing; if present it is once, few, many or a size class.

TRBV7-9	TRBJ1-2	NA	NA	TGTGCCAGCAGCTTTGGAGGAAGTCGAGGCTATGGCTACACCTTC	CASSFGGSRGYGYTF
TRBV6-6	TRBJ1-2	few	TRBD1	TGTGCCAGCAGTTCGAACGGACAGGGAAACTATGGCTACACCTTC	CASSSNGQGNYGYTF
TRBV6-5	TRBJ1-2	NA	TRBD1	TGTGCCAGCAGTTACACCCAGGGGGCCGGTGGCTACACCTTC	CASSYTQGAGGYTF
TRBV5-6	TRBJ2-1	NA	NA	TGTGCCAGCAGCTTACCAGGGGAAGTCCATAGGCCTTACAATGAGCAGTTCTTC	CASSLPGEVHRPYNEQFF
TRBV4-2	TRBJ2-2	NA	TRBD2	TGTGCCAGCAGCCCTCGGGACAGGAGACTAGCGGGAGGGCCGGGGGAGCTGTTTTTT	CASSPRDRRLAGGPGELFF
TRBV28	TRBJ2-3	NA	TRBD2	TGTGCCAGCAGTACGGCGGGAGTCGCAGATACGCAGTATTTT	CASSTAGVADTQYF
TRBV27	TRBJ1-2	once	NA	TGTGCCAGCAGTTCATACAGGGCTCTAGCTAACTATGGCTACACCTTC	CASSSYRALANYGYTF
TRBV6-1	TRBJ2-5	NA	NA	TGTGCCAGCAGTAATGGAGGGGTGGAGACCCAGTACTTC	CASSNGGVETQYF
TRBV2	TRBJ2-3	NA	TRBD2	TGTGCCAGCAGTGGGACTAGCGGACTCACAGATACGCAGTATTTT	CASSGTSGLTDTQYF
TRBV6-5	TRBJ1-2	NA	TRBD1	TGTGCCAGCAGTTACATCTCGACAGGGTCGGATGGCTACACCTTC	CASSYISTGSDGYTF
TRBV30	TRBJ1-1	NA	NA	TGTGCCTGGAGTTTCTGGGGAGAAGTAGCTGAAGCTTTCTTT	CAWSFWGEVAEAFF
TRBV2	TRBJ1-3	NA	TRBD1	TGTGCCAGCAAGGACAGGGAAAGGGGAAACACCATATATTTT	CASKDRERGNTIYF
TRBV5-1	TRBJ2-6	NA	NA	TGCGCCAGTGATTCATACGGGGGATCTGGGGCCAACGTCCTGACTTTC	CASDSYGGSGANVLTF
TRBV5-1	TRBJ1-4	NA	TRBD1	TGCGCCAGCAGCTCACACATCGACAGGGGGTCGGCTAATGAAAAACTGTTTTTT	CASSSHIDRGSANEKLFF
TRBV6-5	TRBJ1-1	NA	NA	TGTGCCAGCACCCTACGGGAAGGGTTCCTTACTGAAGCTTTCTTT	CASTLREGFLTEAFF
TRBV27	TRBJ2-7	NA	NA	TGTGCCAGCAGTTACAGAACCATAGGCGAGCAGTACTTC	CASSYRTIGEQYF
TRBV5-1	TRBJ1-1	NA	TRBD1	TGCGCCAGCAGCTTTCAGGGGGAGAACACTGAAGCTTTCTTT	CASSFQGENTEAFF
TRBV5-1	TRBJ1-6	NA	TRBD1	TGCGCCAGCAGCTTGGGACAGGGCTCTTCACCCCTCCACTTT	CASSLGQGSSPLHF
TRBV5-1	TRBJ2-2	NA	NA	TGCGCCAGCAGCAGTAACCGGGACTCTTCCACCGGGGAGCTGTTTTTT	CASSSNRDSSTGELFF
TRBV2	TRBJ1-4	NA	TRBD1	TGTGCCAGCGGGGCACAGGGGGGCCAAACTAATGAAAAACTGTTTTTT	CASGAQGGQTNEKLFF
TRBV5-1	TRBJ1-2	NA	TRBD1	TGCGCCAGCAGCTTCCAGGGGGAGTATGGCTACACCTTC	CASSFQGEYGYTF
TRBV5-1	TRBJ2-3	once	TRBD2	TGCGCCAGCAGCGCCGGGGGGTCTAGCACAGATACGCAGTATTTT	CASSAGGSSTDTQYF
TRBV7-9	TRBJ2-3	NA	TRBD2	TGTGCCAGCAGCTTAGAGATAACTAGCGGGAGGAACACAGATACGCAGTATTTT	CASSLEITSGRNTDTQYF
TRBV6-1	TRBJ2-7	NA	NA	TGTGCCAGCCTACGTCCGGAGCGGGTCGGCGAGCAGTACTTC	CASLRPERVGEQYF
TRBV7-2	TRBJ2-7	NA	TRBD2	TGTGCCAGCAGCCGCGGGACTAGCGGAACTTACGAGCAGTACTTC	CASSRGTSGTYEQYF
TRBV27	TRBJ2-7	NA	NA	TGTGCCAGCTCCCTTGTTCGTAGCGCCTACGAGCAGTACTTC	CASSLVRSAYEQYF
TRBV6-5	TRBJ2-1	NA	NA	TGTGCCAGCAGTCAGGGCTGGGGCCGGGAGCAGTTCTTC	CASSQGWGREQFF
TRBV7-8	TRBJ2-7	NA	NA	TGTGCCAGCAGCTTAGGAGTACCACAGGGCGGGCGGTACGAGCAGTACTTC	CASSLGVPQGGRYEQYF
TRBV9	TRBJ1-3	NA	NA	TGTGCCAGCAGCGCCTCGCACAGGGCTGGAAACACCATATATTTT	CASSASHRAGNTIYF
TRBV27	TRBJ2-3	NA	TRBD2	TGTGCCAGCAGTTTGTGGACTAGCCCAGATACGCAGTATTTT	CASSLWTSPDTQYF
TRBV11-3	TRBJ2-7	NA	TRBD1	TGTGACGGGACAGGGCTCTGCGAGCAGTACTTC	CDGTGLCEQYF
TRBV25-1	TRBJ1-1	few	NA	TGTGCCAGCAGTGAACAGGGGTTGAACACTGAAGCTTTCTTT	CASSEQGLNTEAFF
TRBV6-6	TRBJ2-1	once	TRBD2	TGTGCCAGCAGTTGGGGACTAGCGGGGCCCAATGAGCAGTTCTTC	CASSWGLAGPNEQFF
TRBV27	TRBJ2-7	NA	NA	TGTGCCATCAGAACGACAGGTCCCCCCTACGAGCAGTACTTC	CAIRTTGPPYEQYF
TRBV29-1	TRBJ2-2	once	NA	TGCAGCGTTGAGGGACGATTGGGGGGGGCAATAGGTCGCACCGGGGAGCTGTTTTTT	CSVEGRLGGAIGRTGELFF
TRBV27	TRBJ2-5	NA	TRBD2	TGTGCCAGCAGTCCCACCGGGACTAGCGGGGAGACCCAGTACTTC	CASSPTGTSGETQYF
TRBV7-9	TRBJ1-2	NA	NA	TGTGCCAGCAGCTTAGGGAGACCGAGGGATAGCTATGGCTACACCTTC	CASSLGRPRDSYGYTF
TRBV28	TRBJ1-5	NA	NA	TGTGCCAGCAGCCCCGGGGGGGTGATTTTCAGCAATCAGCCCCAGCATTTT	CASSPGGVIFSNQPQHF
TRBV5-6	TRBJ2-1	few	TRBD2	TGTGCCAGCAGCTTGGAACTAGCGGGAGGTTTTAACAATGAGCAGTTCTTC	CASSLELAGGFNNEQFF
TRBV6-5	TRBJ2-4	NA	NA	TGTGCCAGCAGTATCGGGACTGAGAGCATTCAGTACTTC	CASSIGTESIQYF
TRBV6-4	TRBJ2-7	NA	NA	TGTGCCAGCAGTGGTTTCGGTAGTACAGTCTACGAGCAGTACTTC	CASSGFGSTVYEQYF
TRBV29-1	TRBJ1-1	NA	NA	TGCAGCGTCGGACGGGAGAACACTGAAGCTTTCTTT	CSVGRENTEAFF
TRBV5-1	TRBJ2-2	few	NA	TGCGCCAGCAGCTTTACTACCGGGGAGCTGTTTTTT	CASSFTTGELFF
TRBV27	TRBJ1-5	once	NA	TGTGCCAGCAGTCCCCGGACAGCCTTCCTTGAGTCCTATAGCAATCAGCCCCAGCATTTT	CASSPRTAFLESYSNQPQHF
TRBV27	TRBJ2-3	NA	NA	TGTGCTAGCCGGGACTTCACAGATACGCAGTATTTT	CASRDFTDTQYF
TRBV28	TRBJ2-7	NA	NA	TGTGCCTCACGGGACACCTACGAGCAGTACTTC	CASRDTYEQYF
TRBV28	TRBJ2-7	NA	TRBD1	TGTGCCAGCAGACGACAGGGGGCCTACGAGCAGTACTTC	CASRRQGAYEQYF
TRBV28	TRBJ1-1	NA	NA	TGTGCCAGCAGTGCCTCAGGGTTGGCGATGAATACTGAAGCTTTCTTT	CASSASGLAMNTEAFF
TRBV7-9	TRBJ2-1	few	TRBD1	TGTGCCAGCAGCTTAGAGACAGGGGCGGACAGTCCGTTCTTC	CASSLETGADSPFF
TRBV2	TRBJ2-7	NA	TRBD2	TGTGCCAGCAGTGAAGCTGGGGCTAGCGGGATCATTTCCTACGAGCAGTACTTC	CASSEAGASGIISYEQYF
TRBV4-2	TRBJ2-3	NA	TRBD2	TGTGCCAGCAGCCAAGATTACGGGGGGGCCCCAGATACGCAGTATTTT	CASSQDYGGAPDTQYF
TRBV6-1	TRBJ1-1	NA	NA	TGTGCCAGCTACCGGGGAGGGCTGACTGAAGCTTTCTTT	CASYRGGLTEAFF
TRBV27	TRBJ1-5	NA	TRBD1	TGTGCCAGCGCACCCGGGACAGGAGGCAATCAGCCCCAGCATTTT	CASAPGTGGNQPQHF
TRBV5-1	TRBJ2-1	NA	TRBD2	TGCGCCAGCAGCGGACTAGCGGGAAACAATGAGCAGTTCTTC	CASSGLAGNNEQFF
TRBV10-3	TRBJ2-7	few	TRBD1	TGTGCCATCAGTGAGACTGGGACAGCCTCCTACGAGCAGTACTTC	CAISETGTASYEQYF
TRBV29-1	TRBJ2-7	few	NA	TGCAGCGTTGTAGGACTGAGTAATATGGAGCAGTACTTC	CSVVGLSNMEQYF
TRBV19	TRBJ1-4	NA	NA	TGTGCCAGTAGTGAAGGGGGTCGCGAAAAACTGTTTTTT	CASSEGGREKLFF
TRBV4-2	TRBJ2-7	NA	TRBD1	TGTGCCAGCAGCCAAGATAGAACAGGGGTACTCTACGAGCAGTACTTC	CASSQDRTGVLYEQYF
TRBV14	TRBJ2-1	NA	TRBD2	TGTGCCAGCAGCCGCAATAGCGGGAGCTCCTACAATGAGCAGTTCTTC	CASSRNSGSSYNEQFF
TRBV28	TRBJ2-7	NA	TRBD2	TGTGCCAGCAGTAGCGGGAGTGGCAGTACTCACGAGCAGTACTTC	CASSSGSGSTHEQYF